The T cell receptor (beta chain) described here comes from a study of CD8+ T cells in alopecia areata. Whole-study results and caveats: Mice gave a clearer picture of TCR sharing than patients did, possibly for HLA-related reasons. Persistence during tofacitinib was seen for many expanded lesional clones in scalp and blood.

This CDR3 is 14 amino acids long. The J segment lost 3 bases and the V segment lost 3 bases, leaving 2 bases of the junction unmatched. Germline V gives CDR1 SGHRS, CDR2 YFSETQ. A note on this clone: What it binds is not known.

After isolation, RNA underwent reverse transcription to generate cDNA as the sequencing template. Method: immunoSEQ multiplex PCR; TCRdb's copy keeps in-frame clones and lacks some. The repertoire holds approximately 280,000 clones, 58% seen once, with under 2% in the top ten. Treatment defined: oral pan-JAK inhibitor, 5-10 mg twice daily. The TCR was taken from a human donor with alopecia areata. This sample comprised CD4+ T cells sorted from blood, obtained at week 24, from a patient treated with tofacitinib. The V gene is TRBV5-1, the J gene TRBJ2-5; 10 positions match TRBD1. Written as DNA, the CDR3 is TGCGCCAGCAGCTGGGGGACAGGGGAAGAGACCCAGTACTTC. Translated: CASSWGTGEETQYF.